The present entry profiles one T cell receptor beta chain with its context. Its antigen is not identified. The data originate from a study of PD-1 blockade in classical Hodgkin lymphoma. Study-wide background: Treatment was intravenous nivolumab, 3 mg/kg every 2 weeks, until progression. Broader study findings: When set against healthy donors, newly diagnosed patients were reported to show lower baseline TCR diversity. Newly diagnosed patients had diversity similar to the baseline diversity of complete responders. Compared with baseline, CD4+ but not CD8+ TCR diversity had risen significantly by C4D1.

Time point reported: cycle 4 day 1 (C4D1), after less than seven weeks of nivolumab. Following autologous stem cell transplantation, relapse occurred in every patient, and exposure to brentuximab vedotin varied. Germline V CDR1 and CDR2: SGDLS, YYNGEE. The CDR3 is 18 residues long. Between the trimmed V and J ends, which lost 0 bases and 0 bases, there was a span of 16 bases. Using immunoSEQ multiplex PCR, the repertoire was profiled, and TCRdb retains in-frame clones only, with some absent. This sample yields roughly 64,000 clones, of which over 85% are seen a single time; more than 7.5% belongs to the top ten.

The rearrangement links TRBV9 to TRBJ2-1, with D uncertain. This specimen was peripheral blood mononuclear cells (PBMCs), taken before the fourth cycle of nivolumab. The receptor was derived from a human donor with classical Hodgkin lymphoma. CDR3 DNA: TGTGCCAGCAGCGTAGCCCCCTTATGGGAACCCTCCTACAATGAGCAGTTCTTC. It encodes CASSVAPLWEPSYNEQFF.